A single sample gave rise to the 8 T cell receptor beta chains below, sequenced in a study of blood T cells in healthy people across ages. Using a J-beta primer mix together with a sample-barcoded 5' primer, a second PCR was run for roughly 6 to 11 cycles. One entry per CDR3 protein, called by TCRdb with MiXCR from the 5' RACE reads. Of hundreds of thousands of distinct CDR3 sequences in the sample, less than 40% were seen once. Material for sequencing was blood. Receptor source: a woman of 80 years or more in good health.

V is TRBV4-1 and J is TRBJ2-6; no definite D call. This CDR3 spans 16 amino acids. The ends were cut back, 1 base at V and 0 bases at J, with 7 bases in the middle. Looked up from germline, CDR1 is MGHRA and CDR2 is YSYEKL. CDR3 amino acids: CASSQVRSSGANVLTF. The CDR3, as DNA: TGCGCCAGCAGCCAAGTACGGAGCTCTGGGGCCAACGTCCTGACTTTC.

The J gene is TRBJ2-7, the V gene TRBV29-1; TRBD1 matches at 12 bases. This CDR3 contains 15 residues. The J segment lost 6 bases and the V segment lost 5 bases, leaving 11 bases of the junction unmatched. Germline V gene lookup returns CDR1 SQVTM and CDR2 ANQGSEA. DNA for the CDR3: TGCAGCGTTCAAGGAGGGACAGGGGGCGCCTCCGAGCAGTACTTC. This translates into CSVQGGTGGASEQYF.

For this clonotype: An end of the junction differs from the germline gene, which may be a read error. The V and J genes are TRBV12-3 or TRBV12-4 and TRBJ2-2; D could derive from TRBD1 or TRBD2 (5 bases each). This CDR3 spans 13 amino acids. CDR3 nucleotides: TGTGCCAGCAGTTCAGGGTTCACCGGGGAGCGGTTTTTT. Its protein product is CASSSGFTGERFF.

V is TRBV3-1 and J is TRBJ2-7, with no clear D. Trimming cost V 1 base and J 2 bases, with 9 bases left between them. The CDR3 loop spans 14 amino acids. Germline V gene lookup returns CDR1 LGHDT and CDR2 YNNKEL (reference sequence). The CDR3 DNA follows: TGTGCCAGCAGCCAAGTAAGGTCGACCTACGAGCAGTACTTC. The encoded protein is CASSQVRSTYEQYF.

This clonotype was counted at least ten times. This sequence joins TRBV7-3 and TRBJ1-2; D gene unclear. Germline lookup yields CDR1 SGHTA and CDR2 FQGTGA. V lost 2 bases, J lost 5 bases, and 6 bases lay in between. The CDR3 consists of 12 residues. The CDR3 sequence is CASSLRRYGYTF. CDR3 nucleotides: TGTGCCAGCAGCTTACGGCGATATGGCTACACCTTC.

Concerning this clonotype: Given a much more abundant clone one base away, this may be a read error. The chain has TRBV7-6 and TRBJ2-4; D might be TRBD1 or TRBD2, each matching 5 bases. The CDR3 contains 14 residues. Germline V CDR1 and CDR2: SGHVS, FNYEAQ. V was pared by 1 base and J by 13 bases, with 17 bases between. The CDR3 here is CASSLGGKGYKQYF. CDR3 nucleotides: TGTGCCAGCAGCTTAGGGGGGAAGGGCTACAAGCAGTACTTC.

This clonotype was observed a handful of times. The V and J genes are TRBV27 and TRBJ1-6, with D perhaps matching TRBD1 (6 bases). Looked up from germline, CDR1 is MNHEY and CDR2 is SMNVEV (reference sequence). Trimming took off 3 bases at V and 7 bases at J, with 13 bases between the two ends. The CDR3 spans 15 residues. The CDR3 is CASSFSGAENSPLHF. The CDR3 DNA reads TGTGCCAGCAGTTTTTCAGGGGCTGAGAATTCACCCCTCCACTTT.

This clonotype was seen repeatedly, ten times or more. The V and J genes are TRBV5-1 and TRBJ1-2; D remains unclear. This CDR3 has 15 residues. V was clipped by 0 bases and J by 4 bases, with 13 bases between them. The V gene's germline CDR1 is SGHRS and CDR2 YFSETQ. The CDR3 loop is CASSLERTFLYGYTF. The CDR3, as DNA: TGCGCCAGCAGCTTGGAACGTACCTTTCTCTATGGCTACACCTTC.